This passage covers 22 T cell receptor beta chains from one sample sequenced in a study of PD-L1 blockade in urothelial cancer. The method was immunoSEQ multiplex PCR; TCRdb's version includes in-frame clones alone and lacks a portion of them. Of about 88,000 clones in the sample, 90% were seen once. Sequenced material: PBMCs, taken around atezolizumab (anti-PD-L1) treatment. These receptors all come from a man aged 60 to 69 with urothelial cancer.

The chain is built from TRBV27 and TRBJ2-3, with a possible D match to TRBD2 (7 bases). The CDR3 has 17 residues. CDR1 and CDR2 from the germline V gene are MNHEY and SMNVEV (reference sequence). V lost 5 bases and J lost 2, with 20 bases in between. CDR3 loop: CASSDRRGNINTDTQYF. CDR3 DNA: TGTGCCAGCAGTGACAGGCGGGGGAATATTAACACAGATACGCAGTATTTT.

A word on this clone: The junction shows a germline mismatch at one end, possibly a read error. The chain combines TRBV10-3 with TRBJ2-1; possible D gene TRBD2, 5 bases. The germline gives CDR1 ENHRY, CDR2 SYGVKD. CDR3 size: 14 residues. In DNA, the CDR3 is TGTGCCACCAGAGGCGGGCCCGTTTACACTGAGCAGTTCTTC. It is translated as CATRGGPVYTEQFF.

The V call is TRBV7-9, the J call TRBJ2-7, with D maybe TRBD2 (5 bases). CDR1 and CDR2 (germline): SEHNR, FQNEAQ (reference sequence). The CDR3 covers 14 residues. Trimming left V 5 bases short and J 6 bases short, with 17 bases between. CDR3 sequence: CASSPGRGASEQYF. The CDR3 DNA sequence: TGTGCCAGCAGCCCAGGACGGGGAGCTTCCGAGCAGTACTTC. The whole variable domain, remainder taken from reference TRBV7-9 and TRBJ2-7, is DTGVSQNPRHKITKRGQNVTFRCDPISEHNRLYWYRQTLGQGPEFLTYFQNEAQLEKSRLLSDRFSAERPKGSFSTLEIQRTEQGDSAMYLCASSPGRGASEQYFGPGTRLTVT.

This clone was detected a few times. The chain combines TRBV4-3 with TRBJ2-2, with TRBD1 identical over 8 bases. Germline V lookup: CDR1 LGHNA, CDR2 YSLEER. The V and J ends lost 0 bases and 5 bases, in that order; junction bases with no gene match: 8. This CDR3 has 17 amino acids. The CDR3 region has the DNA TGCGCCAGCAGCCAAGATAGGCAGGGGGCTCGAACCGGGGAGCTGTTTTTT. Encoded protein: CASSQDRQGARTGELFF.

This chain uses TRBV5-6 with TRBJ2-7, with a tentative D call TRBD2 (5 bases). Trimming cost V 2 bases and J 2 bases, with 8 bases left between them. Germline assignment: CDR1 SGHDT and CDR2 YYEEEE. The CDR3 sequence is 13 residues long. CDR3 sequence (DNA): TGTGCCAGCAGCTTACGGGGAGCCTACGAGCAGTACTTC. Its translation: CASSLRGAYEQYF.

The CDR3 protein is CASSPQTTGGETQYF. CDR3 in DNA: TGTGCCAGCAGCCCACAGACCACAGGAGGGGAGACCCAGTACTTC. V and J are TRBV9 and TRBJ2-5, with D maybe TRBD2 (6 bases). The CDR3 runs to 15 residues. V gave up 4 bases and J gave up 5 bases, with 18 bases separating them. CDR1 and CDR2 from the germline V gene are SGDLS and YYNGEE.

The J gene is TRBJ2-7, the V gene TRBV28; 14 bases are a match to TRBD2. The trim removed 3 bases at V and 5 bases at J, leaving 3 bases unmatched. Germline values: CDR1 MDHEN, CDR2 SYDVKM. This CDR3 has 15 amino acids. The CDR3 bases are TGTGCCAGCAGTTTTGGGACTAGCGGGAGAGACGAGCAGTACTTC. Its protein is CASSFGTSGRDEQYF.

The sample holds one count of this clone. The chain combines TRBV6-1 with TRBJ1-2; 10 nucleotides line up with TRBD1. The germline gives CDR1 MNHNS, CDR2 SASEGT. With V trimmed by 8 bases and J by 8 bases, 8 bases remained unmatched. The CDR3 covers 13 residues. CDR3 bases: TGTGCCAGCGTCCGGGACAGGGGAGGAGGCTACACCTTC. The encoded protein is CASVRDRGGGYTF.

The chain combines TRBV23-1 with TRBJ2-7; D uncertain. TRBV23-1 is placed among ORFs of uncertain function. The CDR3 is made up of 13 amino acids. V lost 7 bases to trimming and J lost 5 bases, with 15 bases between them. The DNA for the CDR3 is TGCGCCAGCAAGTCCTCGGGTCCTGACGAGCAGTACTTC. Its translation: CASKSSGPDEQYF.

The chain recombines TRBV5-4 with TRBJ2-5; 9 positions agree with TRBD2. CDR3 length: 15 amino acids. Germline CDR1 SGHNT, CDR2 YYREEE (reference sequence). Trimming at V came to 2 bases and at J to 1 base, leaving 3 bases not matched to a gene. CDR3 sequence reads: CASSFPSGVQETQYF. The CDR3 DNA is TGTGCCAGCAGCTTTCCTAGCGGGGTCCAAGAGACCCAGTACTTC.

V gene TRBV11-2 combines with J gene TRBJ2-3, with D maybe TRBD2 (6 bases). Trimming cost V 1 base and J 4 bases, with 6 bases left between them. Germline assignment: CDR1 SGHAT and CDR2 FQNNGV. The CDR3 sequence is 13 residues long. This CDR3 reads CASSLAGADTQYF. Written as DNA, the CDR3 is TGTGCCAGCAGCTTAGCGGGAGCAGATACGCAGTATTTT.

This clone was counted between two and nine times. This chain links TRBV7-9 with TRBJ1-5, with D tentatively TRBD1 (6 bases). This CDR3 has 12 amino acids. The V gene lost 5 bases and the J gene lost 7 bases, with 9 bases spanning the gap. Germline CDR1 and CDR2: SEHNR and FQNEAQ (reference sequence). This CDR3 reads CASSAQGQPQHF. The DNA for the CDR3 is TGTGCCAGCAGCGCACAGGGCCAGCCCCAGCATTTT.

The rearrangement uses TRBV4-1 and TRBJ1-4, with D maybe TRBD1 (6 bases). Germline values: CDR1 MGHRA, CDR2 YSYEKL. This CDR3 comprises 14 residues. V gave up 4 bases and J gave up 1 base, with 7 bases separating them. CDR3 in DNA: TGCGCCAGCAGCCGAGGGGGAACTAATGAAAAACTGTTTTTT. Its translation: CASSRGGTNEKLFF.

The chain is built from TRBV18 and TRBJ1-1; 7 bases line up with TRBD1. The CDR3 covers 16 residues. The V segment lost 3 bases and the J segment 0 bases; nucleotides outside the gene matches: 7. The germline gives CDR1 KGHSH, CDR2 LQKENI. CDR3 DNA sequence: TGTGCCAGCTCACCTCAGGGGGGTGGGCTGAACACTGAAGCTTTCTTT. Amino acid sequence: CASSPQGGGLNTEAFF.

The chain has TRBV5-3 and TRBJ2-1, with D perhaps TRBD2 (6 bases). TRBV5-3 is annotated as an ORF whose role is uncertain. V was pared by 2 bases and J by 0 bases, with 12 bases between. The CDR3 covers 16 residues. CDR3 bases: TGTGCCAGAAGCTTATGGGGGAGGCCCTCCTACAATGAGCAGTTCTTC. Protein sequence: CARSLWGRPSYNEQFF.

There are a few counts of this clone. The V call is TRBV5-4, the J call TRBJ2-4, with D tentatively TRBD2 (6 bases). In germline, CDR1 is SGHNT, CDR2 YYREEE (reference sequence). The CDR3 contains 13 residues. V shed 4 bases and J shed 6 bases, with 11 bases lying between them. CDR3 DNA: TGTGCCAGCAGCCAGGCGGGGCCAAACATTCAGTACTTC. Translating gives CASSQAGPNIQYF. Together with reference TRBV5-4 and TRBJ2-4, the CDR3 gives the full variable domain: ETGVTQSPTHLIKTRGQQVTLRCSSQSGHNTVSWYQQALGQGPQFIFQYYREEENGRGNFPPRFSGLQFPNYSSELNVNALELDDSALYLCASSQAGPNIQYFGAGTRLSVL.

The chain has TRBV9 and TRBJ2-5; a possible D gene is TRBD2 (5 bases). Germline V lookup: CDR1 SGDLS, CDR2 YYNGEE. This CDR3 contains 15 residues. The germline V and J ends were trimmed by 0 bases and 5 bases, with 14 bases remaining between them. CDR3 amino acids: CASSVVGASRETQYF. In nucleotides, the CDR3 is TGTGCCAGCAGCGTAGTAGGTGCTAGCAGGGAGACCCAGTACTTC.

The rearrangement links TRBV6-1 to TRBJ2-2, with D perhaps matching TRBD2 (6 bases). Trimming removed 10 bases at V and 5 bases at J, with 17 bases between. Germline CDR1 MNHNS, CDR2 SASEGT. The CDR3 loop spans 14 amino acids. The CDR3 loop is CATRLLEGTGELFF. The CDR3, as DNA: TGTGCCACCCGACTTTTGGAGGGGACCGGGGAGCTGTTTTTT.

The chain combines TRBV28 with TRBJ2-7; D is uncertain. CDR1 and CDR2 (germline): MDHEN, SYDVKM. Trimming pared 2 bases from V and 3 bases from J, leaving 8 bases between. This CDR3 contains 13 residues. CDR3: CASSLGANYEQYF. In DNA, the CDR3 is TGTGCCAGCAGTTTAGGAGCCAACTACGAGCAGTACTTC.

The rearrangement uses TRBV19 and TRBJ1-4, with 11 bases identical to TRBD1. CDR1 and CDR2 (germline): LNHDA, SQIVND (reference sequence). The trim removed 7 bases at V and 10 bases at J, leaving 5 bases unmatched. This CDR3 region has 13 residues. The CDR3 is CASIAGTGGKLFF. The CDR3 DNA reads TGTGCCAGTATAGCCGGGACAGGGGGAAAACTGTTTTTT.

V is TRBV4-1 and J is TRBJ2-3; 8 bases map to TRBD2. Germline V lookup: CDR1 MGHRA, CDR2 YSYEKL. After removal of 2 bases from V and 2 bases from J, the junction contained 9 bases not matched to a gene. This CDR3 has 17 residues. As DNA, the CDR3 is TGCGCCAGCAGCCAACACTTAGCGGGACCCTCCACAGATACGCAGTATTTT. Translated: CASSQHLAGPSTDTQYF.

This clone was picked up a small number of times. This chain uses TRBV4-2 with TRBJ2-1; D might be TRBD2 (6 bases). From germline, CDR1 is LGHNA and CDR2 YNFKEQ. This CDR3 is 17 amino acids long. The V and J ends lost 3 bases and 1 base respectively, with 16 bases between them. DNA for the CDR3: TGTGCCAGCAGCCAGGGCGTTGGAGGGATATCCTACAATGAGCAGTTCTTC. This codes for CASSQGVGGISYNEQFF.